The source of this TCR beta chain is a study of cytomegalovirus exposure and HLA in healthy donors. General observations from the study: In vitro data verified three CMV-associated chains as specific for CMV antigens. It was 150 to 200 TCR beta chains that were listed as cytomegalovirus-associated. V- and J-gene trimming of TCR beta was linked (in a later analysis) to a missense DCLRE1C variant.

Germline loops: CDR1 SGDLS, CDR2 YYNGEE. V was pared by 0 bases and J by 7 bases, with 14 bases between. The CDR3 loop spans 15 amino acids. Primers for the PCR totalled 60 Vbeta and 13 Jbeta. Sequencing used immunoSEQ multiplex PCR; TCRdb keeps in-frame clones, though not all of them. The clone table shows about 48,000 clones, with the ten largest holding about 1.1%. A remark on this clone: What it binds is unknown.

The sequenced sample consisted of PBMCs. The clonotype originates from a woman in her forties in good health and CMV-seronegative. This rearrangement joins TRBV9 to TRBJ2-1; tentatively, D is TRBD1 (6 bases). CDR3 sequence: CASSVAGAQVNEQFF. The CDR3 DNA sequence: TGTGCCAGCAGCGTAGCAGGGGCGCAGGTTAATGAGCAGTTCTTC. Drawing the rest from reference TRBV9 and TRBJ2-1, the complete variable domain is DSGVTQTPKHLITATGQRVTLRCSPRSGDLSVYWYQQSLDQGLQFLIQYYNGEERAKGNILERFSAQQFPDLHSELNLSSLELGDSALYFCASSVAGAQVNEQFFGPGTRLTVL.